A single sample is the source of the 15 T cell receptor beta chains below, sequenced in a study of tissue T cells after allogeneic stem cell transplantation. Data came from immunoSEQ multiplex PCR; TCRdb stores just in-frame clones and leaves some out. The sample holds about 740 clones, 65% to 70% seen once. The sample consisted of gut tissue. Source of these receptors: a female BALB/c mouse in good health. MHC haplotype: H2-d.

The table lists this clone with a few counts. The gene names here belong to mouse. The read halts 1 residue ahead of the CDR3 end, with the missing end drawn from the germline J gene. The rearrangement links TRBV13-1 to TRBJ2-7; 11 nucleotides align to TRBD2. CDR3 length: 14 residues. Per the germline V gene, CDR1 is NSHNY and CDR2 is SYGAGN. V lost 4 bases and J lost 6; bases outside the gene matches: 6. The covered CDR3 bases are TGTGCCAGCAGTCCTACTGGGGGGGCGCGTGAACAGTAC. Its translation: CASSPTGGAREQY. From start to end, the CDR3 is CASSPTGGAREQYF.

Points on this clone: Any gene name here is a mouse gene name. The read finishes 1 residue shy of the CDR3 end, and the germline J gene is used to complete it. The rearrangement uses TRBV5 and TRBJ1-4; maybe TRBD1 (6 bases). V was cut by 1 base and J by 3 bases, with 9 bases left in between. This CDR3 is 15 amino acids long. Germline lookup yields CDR1 LGHNA and CDR2 YNLKQL (reference sequence). Partial CDR3 DNA: TGTGCCAGCAGCCAAGTGGGGGGCGCCAACGAAAGATTATTT. Its translation is CASSQVGGANERLF. The full CDR3 sequence reads CASSQVGGANERLFF.

Notes on this clone: Here the gene names and germline are mouse. Read sequence stops 1 residue before the CDR3 end, and the germline J gene provides the missing end. This chain uses TRBV13-3 with TRBJ1-5, with TRBD1 as a possible D gene (5 bases). Trimming left V 5 bases short and J 0 bases short, with 9 bases between. CDR3 length: 14 amino acids. From germline, CDR1 is NNHDY and CDR2 SYVADS. Incomplete CDR3 DNA: TGTGCCAGCAGAGACAGTTATAACAACCAGGCTCCGCTT. Translated: CASRDSYNNQAPL. The whole CDR3 is CASRDSYNNQAPLF.

For this clone: The listed genes are named as in mouse. The read ends 1 residue before the CDR3 terminus; that terminus is restored from the germline J gene. The chain employs TRBV31 and TRBJ2-1, with TRBD1 as a possible D gene (5 bases). V lost 1 base and J 0 bases, leaving 10 bases between the germline ends. Germline V lookup: CDR1 GKSSPN, CDR2 SITVG. CDR3 size: 15 residues. Here the CDR3 reads CAWSPGRVNYAEQFF. CDR3 DNA, as far as it was read: TGTGCCTGGAGTCCCGGCAGGGTTAACTATGCTGAGCAGTTC. Full variable domain (remainder filled in from reference TRBV31 and TRBJ2-1): AQTIHQWPVAEIKAVGSPLSLGCTIKGKSSPNLYWYWQATGGTLQQLFYSITVGQVESVVQLNLSASRPKDDQFILSTEKLLLSHSGFYLCAWSPGRVNYAEQFFGPGTRLTVL.

A word on this clone: Genes and germline come from the mouse. The CDR3 goes on 1 residue after the read ends, and that part is filled in from the germline J gene. The chain recombines TRBV13-2 with TRBJ2-7; 10 bases agree with TRBD2. The CDR3 loop spans 14 amino acids. Germline lookup yields CDR1 NNHNN and CDR2 SYGAGS (reference sequence). The V and J ends lost 2 bases and 5 bases, in that order; junction bases with no gene match: 4. The sequenced part of the CDR3 DNA is TGTGCCAGCGGTGACTGGGGGGGCAAGAATGAACAGTAC. It yields the protein CASGDWGGKNEQY. The whole CDR3 region reads CASGDWGGKNEQYF.

A word on this clone: These gene names are mouse names. With the read ending 1 residue before the CDR3 end, the germline J gene is used to fill in that end. The V and J genes are TRBV20 and TRBJ1-2, with 8 positions matching TRBD1. The J segment lost 0 bases and the V segment lost 1 base, leaving 1 base of the junction unmatched. The CDR3 contains 14 residues. Germline assignment: CDR1 GFQATS and CDR2 STVNSAI. The sequenced CDR3 bases are TGTGGTGCTAGGGTGGGACAGGCAAACTCCGACTACACC. Translating gives CGARVGQANSDYT. The whole CDR3 sequence is CGARVGQANSDYTF.

This clone was seen a handful of times. Here the gene names and germline are mouse. The sequenced fragment ends 1 residue before the CDR3 boundary, so the rest is inferred from the germline J gene. The chain recombines TRBV15 with TRBJ1-2; maybe TRBD1 (6 bases). Germline V gene sequence: CDR1 SGHND, CDR2 FRSKSL. Trimming stripped 9 bases from V and 0 bases from J, with 11 bases between. This CDR3 region has 13 residues. The part of the CDR3 DNA that was read is TGTGCCAGGCCGGGACAATCAAACTCCGACTACACC. Translation: CARPGQSNSDYT. The entire CDR3 reads CARPGQSNSDYTF.

Notes on this clone: Mouse names are used for the genes. The observed sequence ends 1 residue before the CDR3 terminus, with the missing tail filled in from the germline J gene. This chain connects TRBV20 to TRBJ2-1, with TRBD2 matching 7 bases. Germline CDR1 is GFQATS and CDR2 is STVNSAI. V lost 1 base and J lost 1; bases outside the gene matches: 4. The length of the CDR3 is 15 residues. CDR3 region: CGARVTGANYAEQFF. The part of the CDR3 DNA that was read is TGTGGTGCTAGGGTAACTGGGGCGAACTATGCTGAGCAGTTC.

In the case of this clone: The listed genes are named as in mouse. The read ends 1 residue before the CDR3 terminus; that terminus is restored from the germline J gene. The gene calls are TRBV1 and TRBJ1-2; 10 bases agree with TRBD1. Trimming at V came to 1 base and at J to 3 bases, leaving 2 bases not matched to a gene. The germline gives CDR1 NSQYPW, CDR2 LRSPGD (reference sequence). The CDR3 is 15 amino acids. CDR3 bases read: TGCACCTGCAGTGCAGGACAGGGGGCGGACTCCGACTACACC. This sequence encodes CTCSAGQGADSDYT. The CDR3 as a whole reads CTCSAGQGADSDYTF.

Comment on this clone: Gene names follow the mouse nomenclature. The read ends 1 residue shy of where the CDR3 ends; the end is completed using the germline J gene. The chain joins TRBV31 to TRBJ2-2, with 8 bases aligning to TRBD1. Germline V gene sequence: CDR1 GKSSPN, CDR2 SITVG. V lost 2 bases, J lost 0 bases, and 2 bases stayed unmatched. The CDR3 spans 15 residues. CDR3 DNA (partial): TGTGCCTGGAGTGCAGGGGGCGCAAACACCGGGCAGCTCTAC. Encoded protein: CAWSAGGANTGQLY. From start to end, the CDR3 is CAWSAGGANTGQLYF.

On this clone itself: Here the gene names and germline are mouse. Coverage ceases 1 residue before the CDR3 finishes, and the germline J gene fills in the end. The gene calls are TRBV29 and TRBJ2-2; 7 nucleotides match TRBD2. The germline CDR1 and CDR2 sequences are MSHET and SYDVDS. This CDR3 spans 16 amino acids. J was trimmed by 5 bases and V by 5 bases; bases with no gene match: 11. CDR3 DNA, as far as it was read: TGTGCTAGCAGTACCCTCCCTGGGGGATGGACCGGGCAGCTCTAC. It encodes CASSTLPGGWTGQLY. The whole CDR3 sequence is CASSTLPGGWTGQLYF. The full variable domain, with the rest looked up from reference TRBV29 and TRBJ2-2, is DMKVTQMPRYLIKRMGENVLLECGQDMSHETMYWYRQDPGLGLQLIYISYDVDSNSEGDIPKGYRVSRKKREHFSLILDSAKTNQTSVYFCASSTLPGGWTGQLYFGEGSKLTVL.

A note on this clone: Gene names are mouse gene names. The read comes to an end 1 residue before the CDR3 does, leaving the germline J gene to fill in the end. This chain joins TRBV13-2 and TRBJ1-6, with TRBD1 identical over 9 bases. TRBJ1-6 is placed among ORFs of uncertain function. CDR1 is NNHNN and CDR2 is SYGAGS in the germline V gene (reference sequence). The CDR3 totals 16 residues. The junction had 5 bases not matched to a gene; V was cut back by 0 bases and J by 7 bases. CDR3 sequence: CASGDAGTGRNSPLYF. The CDR3 DNA, read in part, is TGTGCCAGCGGTGATGCCGGGACAGGGAGGAATTCGCCCCTCTAC.

Concerning this clone: Genes here carry mouse names. Read data end 1 residue before the CDR3 end; the end is taken from the germline J gene. The chain is built from TRBV5 and TRBJ2-1; 7 nucleotides align to TRBD1. The CDR3 has 13 amino acids. Trimming took 4 bases from V and 4 from J; bases not matched to a gene: 1. Germline CDR1 LGHNA, CDR2 YNLKQL (reference sequence). The covered CDR3 bases are TGTGCCAGCAGCCGGGACAGATATGCTGAGCAGTTC. Protein: CASSRDRYAEQF. The whole CDR3 is CASSRDRYAEQFF.

A remark on this clone: Mouse names are used for the genes. The read stops 1 residue short of the end of the CDR3; the missing end is completed from the germline J gene. The chain has TRBV13-2 and TRBJ1-6; 7 positions agree with TRBD1. TRBJ1-6 is placed among ORFs of uncertain function. CDR1 is NNHNN and CDR2 is SYGAGS in the germline V gene (reference sequence). The length of the CDR3 is 15 residues. Trimming at V came to 2 bases and at J to 7 bases, leaving 6 bases not matched to a gene. The sequenced CDR3 bases are TGTGCCAGCGGTGAGAACAGGGGTCTCAATTCGCCCCTCTAC. Amino acid sequence: CASGENRGLNSPLY. The complete CDR3 protein is CASGENRGLNSPLYF.

Concerning this clone: Gene names denote mouse genes. The read terminates 1 residue ahead of where the CDR3 ends, so the germline J gene completes it. J is TRBJ2-3 and V is TRBV5, with 11 bases lining up with TRBD2. V was pared by 4 bases and J by 0 bases, with 0 bases of the junction left unmatched. This CDR3 is 15 amino acids long. Per the germline V gene, CDR1 is LGHNA and CDR2 is YNLKQL (reference sequence). CDR3 in amino acids: CASSRTGGSAETLYF. CDR3 DNA (partial): TGTGCCAGCAGCCGGACTGGGGGGAGTGCAGAAACGCTGTAT.